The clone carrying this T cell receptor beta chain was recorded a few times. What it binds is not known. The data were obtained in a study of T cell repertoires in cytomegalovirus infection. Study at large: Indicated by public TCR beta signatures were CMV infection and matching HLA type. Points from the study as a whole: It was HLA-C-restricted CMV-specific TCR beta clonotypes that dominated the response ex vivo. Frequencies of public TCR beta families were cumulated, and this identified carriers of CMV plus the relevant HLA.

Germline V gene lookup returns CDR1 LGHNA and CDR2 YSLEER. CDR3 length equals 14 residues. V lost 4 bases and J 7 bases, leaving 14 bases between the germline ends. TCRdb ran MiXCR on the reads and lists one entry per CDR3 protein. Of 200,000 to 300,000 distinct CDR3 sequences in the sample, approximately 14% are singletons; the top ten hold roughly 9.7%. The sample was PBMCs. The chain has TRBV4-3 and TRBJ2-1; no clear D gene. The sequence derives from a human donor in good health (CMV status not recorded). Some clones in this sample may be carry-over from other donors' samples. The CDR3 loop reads CASSRELIGNEQFF. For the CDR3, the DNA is TGCGCCAGCAGCCGAGAATTAATCGGGAATGAGCAGTTCTTC.